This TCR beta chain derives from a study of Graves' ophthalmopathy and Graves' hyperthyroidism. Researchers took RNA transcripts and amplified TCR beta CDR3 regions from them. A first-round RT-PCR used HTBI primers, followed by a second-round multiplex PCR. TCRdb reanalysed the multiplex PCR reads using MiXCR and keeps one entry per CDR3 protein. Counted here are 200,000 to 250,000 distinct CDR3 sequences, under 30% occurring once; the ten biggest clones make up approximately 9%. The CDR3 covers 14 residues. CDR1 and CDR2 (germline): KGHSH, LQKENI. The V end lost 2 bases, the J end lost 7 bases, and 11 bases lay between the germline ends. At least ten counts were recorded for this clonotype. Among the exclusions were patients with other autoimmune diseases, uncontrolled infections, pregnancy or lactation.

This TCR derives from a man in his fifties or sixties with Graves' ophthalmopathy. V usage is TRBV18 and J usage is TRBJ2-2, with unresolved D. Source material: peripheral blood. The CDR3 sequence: CASSPGSVGGELFF. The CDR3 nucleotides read TGTGCCAGCTCACCAGGCTCAGTCGGCGGGGAGCTGTTTTTT.